This section outlines one T cell receptor (beta chain) sequence together with its context. This beta chain slipped into a library made for alpha chains as a stray read, so its size is not meaningful. Each CDR3 protein gets one entry after TCRdb re-called the RT-PCR reads with MiXCR. This table holds about 6,500 distinct CDR3 sequences, approximately 90% found once. V was clipped by 0 bases and J by 8 bases; unmatched bases: 16. The CDR3 spans 17 residues. Germline V gene sequence: CDR1 DFQATT, CDR2 SNEGSKA (reference sequence). The rearrangement uses TRBV20-1 and TRBJ2-1; 7 bases map to TRBD2. The sequencing sample was made of memory CD4+ T cells from blood. The source is a female donor in good health, serving as a healthy control. The CDR3 DNA reads TGCAGTGCTAGAGATGATTGGGGGAGGGCCTCAGCCTATGAGCAGTTCTTC. Amino acids: CSARDDWGRASAYEQFF.